This T cell receptor (beta chain) came from a study of OX40 agonist ivuxolimab in advanced cancers. Study-level background: Ivuxolimab was a fully human IgG2 agonistic monoclonal antibody targeting the costimulatory receptor OX40 (CD134). Intravenous ivuxolimab was administered to patients every 2 weeks at six dose levels: 0.01, 0.1, 0.3, 1.5, 3 and 10 mg/kg. Among the 50 to 55 dose-escalation patients, about 19 had hepatocellular carcinoma, 15 melanoma, 9 renal cell carcinoma and 9 head and neck cancer. In the dose-escalation cohort, 70% to 85% of patients were male, and the mean age was approximately 60 years with a range of about 23 to 79. Patients were allowed to have had prior anti-PD-1, anti-PD-L1 or anti-CTLA-4 therapy, and approximately 43% of the dose-escalation patients had previously received checkpoint inhibitors. Partial responses occurred in three dose-escalation patients: two with cutaneous melanoma and one with hepatocellular carcinoma. Peripheral TCRbeta sequencing was intended to test whether TCR sequence diversity was altered and clonal T-cell expansion was caused by ivuxolimab. The monotherapy dose-escalation portion (N ≈ 52 patients) of the phase I ivuxolimab trial is reported in the paper.

For this chain, trimming is 6 bases at the V end and 7 bases at the J end, and the number of junction bases without a gene match is 10. The germline V gene supplies CDR1 MNHEY and CDR2 SVGAGI. Spanning cysteine to phenylalanine, the CDR3 consists of 14 amino acids. Left in the record is the CDR3 DNA by itself, 42 bases read in frame from the first base. Genomic DNA was extracted from sorted cells for sequencing of the TCRbeta CDR3 region. The immunoSEQ Assay was used to sequence the TCRbeta CDR3 regions. The immuneACCESS repertoire file appears here via TCRdb, limited to in-frame rearrangements. These files lack a portion of the clones; in checked studies, under half of the deficit traces to unresolved V genes, and the cause of the others is not known. The sample table shows about 22,000 clones, and roughly 86% are seen once. The ten largest clones represent more than 50% of the sample. Paper-wide results and their limitations: After ivuxolimab, expanded clones were on average more numerous among CD8+ T cells than among CD4+ T cells. Partial responders in the 0.1-3.0 mg/kg groups had among the lowest normalized peripheral clonal expansion, especially among CD8+ T cells. At doses of 0.1 to 3.0 mg/kg, clonal expansion of both CD4+ and CD8+ T cells in blood was seen between baseline and week 6. Antigen specificity was not determined for the clonally expanded peripheral T cells. Low levels of normalized T-cell clonal expansion were also seen in some nonresponding patients.

Patients with a history of autoimmune disease or receiving systemic immunosuppression were excluded from the trial. Peripheral blood for TCR sequencing was drawn from every dose cohort at baseline, at cycle 4 day 1 and at cycle 7 day 1. The samples were taken from a phase I, first-in-human, multicenter, open-label dose-escalation trial of ivuxolimab. Adults with locally advanced or metastatic melanoma, renal cell carcinoma, hepatocellular carcinoma or head and neck squamous cell carcinoma were enrolled in the trial. Before TCR sequencing, CD4+ T cells and CD8+ T cells were sorted from peripheral blood as separate populations. Note on this clone: What this receptor recognizes is not known. No much larger clonotype is one base removed from it; base qualities were not supplied.

The TCR sequence derives from an adult with an advanced solid tumor such as melanoma, head and neck, liver or kidney cancer. In this chain, TRBV6-5 is recombined with TRBJ1-2, with TRBD1 identical over 8 junction bases. This material consisted of CD4+ or CD8+ T cells sorted from blood, taken in a trial of the OX40 agonist ivuxolimab. The nucleotide sequence reads as follows: TGTGCCAGCAGGTTATATCAGGGGGCCTTTGGCTACACCTTC. Its protein reads: CASRLYQGAFGYTF.